One sample yielded the 19 T cell receptor beta chains listed below, sequenced in a study of T cells in Graves' hyperthyroidism and ophthalmopathy. Template material for amplifying TCR beta CDR3 regions consisted of RNA transcripts. Using the HTBI primer set, a first-round RT-PCR was run on the TCR CDR3. TCRdb fed the multiplex PCR reads into MiXCR, producing one record per CDR3 protein. The sample shows 150,000 to 200,000 distinct CDR3 sequences, about a sixth of them seen only once. Sequencing was carried out using blood. The origin of the receptors is a woman aged 45-60 years with Graves' hyperthyroidism.

This clonotype has a count of ten or more. The rearrangement joins TRBV9 to TRBJ2-1; D is undetermined. Germline V gene data show CDR1 as SGDLS and CDR2 as YYNGEE. V was shortened by 1 base and J by 5 bases, with 7 bases between the two germline ends. CDR3 length: 13 amino acids. CDR3 sequence (DNA): TGTGCCAGCAGCGTATCGAAGCACAATGAGCAGTTCTTC. It encodes CASSVSKHNEQFF. The whole variable domain, filled in from reference TRBV9 and TRBJ2-1, reads DSGVTQTPKHLITATGQRVTLRCSPRSGDLSVYWYQQSLDQGLQFLIQYYNGEERAKGNILERFSAQQFPDLHSELNLSSLELGDSALYFCASSVSKHNEQFFGPGTRLTVL.

This clonotype showed up many times. The chain carries TRBV14 and TRBJ1-3, with D unclear. V lost 6 bases and J lost 0, with 6 bases in between. Germline assignment: CDR1 SGHDN and CDR2 FVKESK. The CDR3 runs to 13 residues. CDR3 in amino acids: CASRSSSGNTIYF. The CDR3 DNA reads as TGTGCCAGCAGATCTAGCTCTGGAAACACCATATATTTT.

J is TRBJ1-1 and V is TRBV3-1, with D hard to call. Trimming took off 8 bases at V and 6 bases at J, with 13 bases between the two ends. This CDR3 spans 12 amino acids. Per the germline V gene, CDR1 is LGHDT and CDR2 is YNNKEL (reference sequence). CDR3 DNA sequence: TGTGCCAGCCCCATGAAGGTTCCTGAAGCTTTCTTT. Amino acid sequence: CASPMKVPEAFF.

With regard to this clonotype: This may be a read error, as it is one base from a much larger clone. The chain carries TRBV12-3 or TRBV12-4 and TRBJ1-2, with D perhaps TRBD1 (6 bases). Trimming pared 6 bases from V and 8 bases from J, leaving 19 bases between. The CDR3 covers 14 residues. The CDR3 DNA follows: TGTGCCAGCAGCGCACCCAGCAGGGGCTGGGGCTACACCTTC. Protein product: CASSAPSRGWGYTF.

This clonotype was seen repeatedly, ten times or more. CDR3 bases: TGTGCCAGCAGTGGATCGGGTGTCGGACCCTCTGGGGCCAACGTCCTGACTTTC. Amino acids: CASSGSGVGPSGANVLTF. The rearrangement uses TRBV2 and TRBJ2-6; D is uncertain. Trimming took off 4 bases at V and 0 bases at J, with 16 bases between the two ends. Germline assignment: CDR1 SNHLY and CDR2 FYNNEI. This CDR3 has 18 amino acids.

This clonotype showed up many times. The V call is TRBV7-3, the J call TRBJ2-5; 8 positions agree with TRBD2. The junction had 10 bases not matched to a gene; V was cut back by 5 bases and J by 5 bases. CDR1 SGHTA and CDR2 FQGTGA come from the germline V gene. CDR3 length: 15 residues. For the CDR3, the DNA is TGTGCCAGCAGCGAAGGCGGGGGGAGGGGTGAGACCCAGTACTTC. It encodes CASSEGGGRGETQYF.

This clonotype was counted ten times or more. The chain carries TRBV20-1 and TRBJ2-1; D unresolved. Germline V gene data show CDR1 as DFQATT and CDR2 as SNEGSKA (reference sequence). V lost 0 bases and J lost 4, with 1 base in between. This CDR3 region has 11 residues. The DNA of the CDR3 is TGCAGTGCTAGAGAGTACAATGAGCAGTTCTTC. It codes for CSAREYNEQFF.

This clonotype was found many times. V is TRBV28 and J is TRBJ1-5; D unclear. V lost 10 bases to trimming and J lost 4 bases, with 14 bases between them. Germline CDR1 MDHEN, CDR2 SYDVKM. The CDR3 is 13 amino acids. The CDR3 here is CATAMGGNQPQHF. DNA for the CDR3: TGTGCCACTGCGATGGGAGGGAATCAGCCCCAGCATTTT.

This clonotype was counted ten times or more. This rearrangement joins TRBV7-3 to TRBJ2-1; a weak D match, TRBD2 (5 bases). The CDR3 is 14 residues long. V lost 5 bases and J lost 10, with 18 bases in between. Germline V gene data show CDR1 as SGHTA and CDR2 as FQGTGA. The CDR3 spells CASSPESSSGEQFF. The CDR3 nucleotides read TGTGCCAGCAGCCCCGAGAGCAGTTCGGGGGAGCAGTTCTTC.

The chain uses TRBV20-1 and TRBJ2-5; D ambiguous. Per germline, CDR1 DFQATT and CDR2 SNEGSKA (reference sequence). Trimming took 3 bases from V and 5 from J, leaving 16 bases between them. The CDR3 extends over 14 amino acids. The CDR3 is CSASFLPPTETQYF. The CDR3 nucleotides read TGCAGTGCTAGCTTCCTACCTCCGACCGAGACCCAGTACTTC.

The chain joins TRBV27 to TRBJ2-3; 8 nucleotides match TRBD2. Germline loops: CDR1 MNHEY, CDR2 SMNVEV (reference sequence). The CDR3 length is 17 residues. Germline trimming cut 4 bases from V and 5 bases from J; bases unmatched to any gene: 14. The CDR3 DNA reads as TGTGCCAGCAGTTCACCAGGGGTGGCGGGAGGCATAGATACGCAGTATTTT. It yields the protein CASSSPGVAGGIDTQYF.

Ten or more counts support this clonotype. This chain connects TRBV6-2 or TRBV6-3 to TRBJ2-1, with D possibly being TRBD1 or TRBD2 (7 bases each). This CDR3 is 14 amino acids long. Per germline, CDR1 MNHEY and CDR2 SVGEGT. V gave up 10 bases and J gave up 6 bases, with 19 bases separating them. CDR3 sequence reads: CAIRGGLVINEQFF. DNA of the CDR3: TGTGCCATCAGGGGGGGGCTAGTTATCAATGAGCAGTTCTTC.

There are many counts of this clonotype. The J gene is TRBJ1-5, the V gene TRBV7-2, with D possibly matching TRBD1 (5 bases). The CDR3 is 13 amino acids. The V end lost 5 bases, the J end lost 7 bases, and 12 bases lay between the germline ends. Germline V lookup: CDR1 SGHTA, CDR2 FQGNSA. CDR3 loop: CASSQTEGQPQHF. Written as DNA, the CDR3 is TGTGCCAGCAGCCAAACTGAGGGGCAGCCCCAGCATTTT.

This clonotype was observed many times. In DNA form, the CDR3 reads TGTGCCAGTAGCATACAGGCGAACACTGAAGCTTTCTTT. Protein sequence: CASSIQANTEAFF. The rearrangement links TRBV19 to TRBJ1-1; the D gene is possibly TRBD1 (5 bases). V dropped 6 bases and J dropped 1 base, with 9 bases sitting between them. The CDR3 has 13 amino acids. Germline V gene lookup returns CDR1 LNHDA and CDR2 SQIVND (reference sequence).

This clonotype was picked up many times. The chain joins TRBV7-9 to TRBJ1-3; the D gene is possibly TRBD1 (6 bases). Germline V CDR1 and CDR2: SEHNR, FQNEAQ (reference sequence). The CDR3 runs 17 residues. Trimming cost V 5 bases and J 2 bases, with 19 bases left between them. The chain's CDR3 is CASSPRHYTGTGNTIYF. CDR3 DNA: TGTGCCAGCAGCCCGCGACACTATACAGGGACTGGAAACACCATATATTTT.

This clonotype was counted ten times or more. V usage is TRBV6-1 and J usage is TRBJ2-7; D is possibly TRBD1 (7 bases). This CDR3 spans 15 amino acids. V was clipped by 5 bases and J by 1 base, with 15 bases between them. CDR1 is MNHNS and CDR2 is SASEGT in the germline V gene. The CDR3 DNA reads TGTGCCAGCAGTTTGGAGGGGGCAGGGTCCTACGAGCAGTACTTC. Protein: CASSLEGAGSYEQYF.

In the case of this clonotype: Given a much more abundant clone one base away, this may be a read error. The genes are TRBV6-5 and TRBJ2-1; TRBD2 agrees at 8 bases. The CDR3 is 16 amino acids. CDR1 is MNHEY and CDR2 is SVGAGI in the germline V gene. This CDR3 reads CAGSYSGTRGDNEQFF. CDR3 bases: TGTGCCGGCAGTTACTCGGGGACTAGGGGCGACAATGAGCAGTTCTTC.

This clonotype came up many times. J is TRBJ2-1 and V is TRBV10-3; 8 positions match TRBD1. The CDR3 totals 15 residues. Germline assignment: CDR1 ENHRY and CDR2 SYGVKD. The ends lost 4 bases at V and 3 bases at J; junction bases unmatched: 5. The chain's CDR3 is CAISASGTGYNEQFF. CDR3 coding DNA: TGTGCCATCAGTGCATCCGGGACAGGCTACAATGAGCAGTTCTTC.

This clonotype showed up many times. The rearrangement links TRBV2 to TRBJ1-2; D unresolved. CDR1 and CDR2 (germline): SNHLY, FYNNEI. The CDR3 loop spans 11 amino acids. Trimming took 4 bases from V and 8 from J, leaving 8 bases between them. The CDR3 bases are TGTGCCAGCAGTGCGGGGAGGGGCTACACCTTC. It encodes CASSAGRGYTF.